The sequence of this T cell receptor beta chain was determined in a study of T cell clones after liver transplantation. On the study more broadly: Tolerant meant at least one year fully off immunosuppression without liver enzymes above twice normal.

This clone has more than one count but fewer than ten. Libraries were prepared by immunoSEQ multiplex PCR; TCRdb keeps only in-frame clonotypes and omits some of them. Among over 100,000 clones listed, 82% were seen once. CDR1 and CDR2 (germline): SGHNT, YENEEA. The CDR3 covers 13 residues. V lost 1 base and J 1 base, leaving 4 bases between the germline ends. The chain recombines TRBV11-3 with TRBJ1-1; D unclear. The sequence derives from a human donor who received a liver transplant. The input for sequencing was CD4+ T cells from blood, taken before liver transplant. The CDR3 loop reads CASSLGGNTEAFF. The CDR3 coding sequence is TGTGCCAGCAGCTTAGGGGGGAACACTGAAGCTTTCTTT.